The source of this T cell receptor beta chain is a study of T cell responses to AZD1222 COVID-19 vaccine. Study results and limitations: It should be noted that donors were predominantly white British and more often female, and clonal diversity was possibly underestimated.

This clone has just one count. Antigen specificity is unknown. V shed 9 bases and J shed 4 bases, with 17 bases lying between them. The CDR3 consists of 15 residues. Germline loops: CDR1 KGHDR, CDR2 SFDVKD. Some clones are missing from TCRdb's copy, which holds only in-frame ones; the method was immunoSEQ multiplex PCR. This table holds over 120,000 clones, approximately 93% found once. The clonotype originates from an adult in good health. The rearrangement links TRBV24-1 to TRBJ1-4, with a possible D match to TRBD1 (5 bases). The sample consisted of peripheral blood, taken on day 0 of AZD1222 vaccination. The DNA of the CDR3 is TGTGCCACCCTAACGTCAGGGAGGGTTAATGAAAAACTGTTTTTT. It translates to CATLTSGRVNEKLFF.